The 14 T cell receptor beta chains listed next were all sequenced from one sample in a study of T cell responses to AZD1222 COVID-19 vaccine. Clones were read by immunoSEQ multiplex PCR, and TCRdb kept only the in-frame ones, dropping some. The sample has approximately 150,000 clones; less than 95% are singletons. The input for sequencing was peripheral blood, taken 28 days after the second AZD1222 dose. These receptors all come from an adult who received the AZD1222 COVID-19 vaccine.

Regarding this clone: Distinct nucleotide sequences in the sample also encode this CDR3. The chain is built from TRBV15 and TRBJ1-2; D not certain. The CDR3 is 13 amino acids. Germline values: CDR1 LNHNV, CDR2 YYDKDF (reference sequence). Trimming left V 3 bases short and J 0 bases short, with 5 bases between. The CDR3 sequence is CATSRETNYGYTF. DNA for the CDR3: TGTGCCACCAGCAGGGAAACTAACTATGGCTACACCTTC.

The chain employs TRBV3-1 (or the pseudogene TRBV3-2) and TRBJ1-4; 9 bases fit TRBD1. J gave up 8 bases and V 1 base, and 5 bases lay outside the gene matches. Germline CDR1 reads LGHDT; CDR2 reads YNNKEL (reference sequence). The CDR3 has 15 residues. CDR3 bases: TGTGCCAGCAGCCAAGGGACAGGGGTTTCCGAAAAACTGTTTTTT. As protein: CASSQGTGVSEKLFF.

The CDR3 is CATRPQLNEKLFF. CDR3 nucleotides: TGTGCCACCCGGCCACAGCTTAATGAAAAACTGTTTTTT. The V and J genes are TRBV6-5 and TRBJ1-4; D gene ambiguous. CDR3 length equals 13 residues. Germline CDR1 reads MNHEY; CDR2 reads SVGAGI. With 10 bases removed from V and 4 bases from J, the gap between germline ends came to 13 bases.

This chain joins TRBV10-3 and TRBJ1-5; 9 nucleotides line up with TRBD1. Trimming took 3 bases from V and 2 from J; bases not matched to a gene: 8. The CDR3 length is 17 residues. Germline CDR1 ENHRY, CDR2 SYGVKD. CDR3: CAISELKYRGRNQPQHF. For the CDR3, the DNA is TGTGCCATCAGTGAATTGAAGTACAGGGGGCGCAATCAGCCCCAGCATTTT.

The V gene is TRBV29-1, the J gene TRBJ1-4, with a weak D call TRBD1 (5 bases). The CDR3 runs to 13 residues. Trimming cost V 4 bases and J 5 bases, with 11 bases left between them. Germline loops: CDR1 SQVTM, CDR2 ANQGSEA. DNA for the CDR3: TGCAGCGTTGCCCGGGACGGCAATGAAAAACTGTTTTTT. Encoded protein: CSVARDGNEKLFF.

The V call is TRBV9, the J call TRBJ1-5, with D unclear. The CDR3 contains 15 residues. Deletions cut 0 bases from V and 0 bases from J, with 7 bases between. Germline V gene lookup returns CDR1 SGDLS and CDR2 YYNGEE. The DNA for the CDR3 is TGTGCCAGCAGCGTAGGCGGATATAGCAATCAGCCCCAGCATTTT. Encoded protein: CASSVGGYSNQPQHF. The entire variable domain, with the rest obtained from reference TRBV9 and TRBJ1-5, is as follows: DSGVTQTPKHLITATGQRVTLRCSPRSGDLSVYWYQQSLDQGLQFLIQYYNGEERAKGNILERFSAQQFPDLHSELNLSSLELGDSALYFCASSVGGYSNQPQHFGDGTRLSIL.

V and J are TRBV28 and TRBJ2-2, with a tentative D call TRBD2 (7 bases). The CDR3 is 13 amino acids. The germline V and J ends were trimmed by 10 bases and 6 bases, with 15 bases remaining between them. Germline V lookup: CDR1 MDHEN, CDR2 SYDVKM. In DNA, the CDR3 is TGTGCCACCCCGGGGGGCTCGGCCGGGGAGCTGTTTTTT. This codes for CATPGGSAGELFF. The variable domain in full, completed from reference TRBV28 and TRBJ2-2, reads DVKVTQSSRYLVKRTGEKVFLECVQDMDHENMFWYRQDPGLGLRLIYFSYDVKMKEKGDIPEGYSVSREKKERFSLILESASTNQTSMYLCATPGGSAGELFFGEGSRLTVL.

A note on this clone: Germline is not matched at one junction end, which may reflect a read error. This chain uses TRBV2 with TRBJ1-4; 8 positions match TRBD1. Germline V gives CDR1 SNHLY, CDR2 FYNNEI. This CDR3 has 11 amino acids. The CDR3 sequence is CASSGQGPFLF. CDR3 coding DNA: TGTGCCAGCAGTGGACAGGGGCCGTTTCTTTTT.

This chain uses TRBV15 with TRBJ1-3; D gene uncertain. The CDR3 sequence is 13 residues long. Germline values: CDR1 LNHNV, CDR2 YYDKDF (reference sequence). Trimming took off 4 bases at V and 2 bases at J, with 6 bases between the two ends. In DNA form, the CDR3 reads TGTGCCACCAGCACCGGAACTGGAAACACCATATATTTT. This encodes CATSTGTGNTIYF. The full variable domain, in which reference TRBV15 and TRBJ1-3 provide the parts outside the CDR3, is DAMVIQNPRYQVTQFGKPVTLSCSQTLNHNVMYWYQQKSSQAPKLLFHYYDKDFNNEADTPDNFQSRRPNTSFCFLDIRSPGLGDTAMYLCATSTGTGNTIYFGEGSWLTVV.

The V gene is TRBV5-8, the J gene TRBJ1-5; D is possibly TRBD1 (6 bases). V dropped 2 bases and J dropped 0 bases, with 12 bases sitting between them. Looked up from germline, CDR1 is SGHTS and CDR2 is YDEGEE. The CDR3 consists of 16 residues. The CDR3 here is CASSFGQPNSNQPQHF. The DNA of the CDR3 is TGTGCCAGCAGCTTTGGACAGCCAAATAGCAATCAGCCCCAGCATTTT.

This chain links TRBV18 with TRBJ1-4; possible D gene TRBD1, 5 bases. V lost 3 bases to trimming and J lost 8 bases, with 19 bases between them. CDR1 and CDR2 (germline): KGHSH, LQKENI. This CDR3 is built from 16 residues. CDR3 DNA: TGTGCCAGCTCACCCCTCGCCGGGACGGGGAGGGAAAAACTGTTTTTT. Protein: CASSPLAGTGREKLFF.

This chain connects TRBV3-1 (or the pseudogene TRBV3-2) to TRBJ1-4, with 9 bases matching TRBD1. Germline CDR1 and CDR2: LGHDT and YNNKEL (reference sequence). The junction had 1 base not matched to a gene; V was cut back by 4 bases and J by 4 bases. This CDR3 spans 14 amino acids. The DNA for the CDR3 is TGTGCCAGCAGCCGACAGGGGGGTAATGAAAAACTGTTTTTT. Protein: CASSRQGGNEKLFF.

The chain employs TRBV6-5 and TRBJ1-5, with a tentative D call TRBD1 (6 bases). The CDR3 has 14 amino acids. CDR1 is MNHEY, CDR2 SVGAGI, per germline. Trimming shortened V by 2 bases and J by 6 bases, and 11 bases separated the two germline ends. Here the CDR3 reads CASSYGGGGQPQHF. CDR3 in DNA: TGTGCCAGCAGTTACGGAGGGGGTGGTCAGCCCCAGCATTTT.

The chain combines TRBV5-8 with TRBJ2-1; the D gene is possibly TRBD2 (5 bases). There are 13 residues in the CDR3. V dropped 4 bases and J dropped 9 bases, with 14 bases sitting between them. Germline lookup yields CDR1 SGHTS and CDR2 YDEGEE. This CDR3 reads CASSQLLGSEQFF. Written as DNA, the CDR3 is TGTGCCAGCAGCCAACTTCTAGGGAGTGAGCAGTTCTTC.